This T cell receptor (beta chain) was identified during a study of cytomegalovirus exposure and HLA in healthy donors. Both 60 Vbeta primers and 13 Jbeta primers went into the PCR. As handled by the study authors: Roughly 11 million of the 80 million or so unique TCR beta chains counted in a later analysis were shared. Data came from immunoSEQ multiplex PCR; TCRdb stores just in-frame clones and leaves some out. The DNA was the basis for D and trimming; V, J and clone size are from that table. The sample contains roughly 100,000 clones, 75% to 90% of which appear only once. Germline values: CDR1 SQVTM, CDR2 ANQGSEA. Trimming stripped 0 bases from V and 4 bases from J, with 9 bases between. The CDR3 totals 13 residues.

The sequenced sample was PBMCs. The chain recombines TRBV29-1 with TRBJ1-2; D is possibly TRBD1 (6 bases). The sequence came from a man aged 30 to 39 in good health and CMV-seropositive. The CDR3 DNA reads TGCAGCGTTGAAGAGGGGACACCCTATGGCTACACCTTC. It translates to CSVEEGTPYGYTF. The entire variable domain, with the rest obtained from reference TRBV29-1 and TRBJ1-2, is as follows: SAVISQKPSRDICQRGTSLTIQCQVDSQVTMMFWYRQQPGQSLTLIATANQGSEATYESGFVIDKFPISRPNLTFSTLTVSNMSPEDSSIYLCSVEEGTPYGYTFGSGTRLTVV.